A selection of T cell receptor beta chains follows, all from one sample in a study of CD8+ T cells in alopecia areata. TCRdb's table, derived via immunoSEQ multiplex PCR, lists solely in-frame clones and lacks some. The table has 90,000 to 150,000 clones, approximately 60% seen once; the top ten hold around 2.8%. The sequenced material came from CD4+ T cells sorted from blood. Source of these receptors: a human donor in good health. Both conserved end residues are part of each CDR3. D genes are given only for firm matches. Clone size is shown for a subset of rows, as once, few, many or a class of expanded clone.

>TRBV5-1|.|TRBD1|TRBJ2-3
CASSPGQATADTQYF
TGCGCCAGCAGCCCGGGACAGGCGACCGCAGATACGCAGTATTTT
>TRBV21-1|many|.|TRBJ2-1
CASSKWGGYNEQFF
TGTGCCAGCAGCAAATGGGGAGGCTACAATGAGCAGTTCTTC
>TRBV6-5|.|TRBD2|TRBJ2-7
CASSLAGGTSYEQYF
TGTGCCAGCAGCTTAGCGGGGGGGACCTCCTACGAGCAGTACTTC
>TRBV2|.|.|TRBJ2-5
CASIGGTLETQYF
TGTGCCAGCATCGGGGGGACACTAGAGACCCAGTACTTC
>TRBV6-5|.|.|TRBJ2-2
CASRTGNTGELFF
TGTGCCAGCAGAACAGGGAACACCGGGGAGCTGTTTTTT
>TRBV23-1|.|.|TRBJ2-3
CASSQEQGCRFTDTQYF
TGCGCCAGCAGTCAAGAACAGGGCTGTAGGTTTACAGATACGCAGTATTTT
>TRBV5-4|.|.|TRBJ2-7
CASRTFGVSWEQYF
TGTGCCAGCAGAACCTTTGGTGTATCATGGGAGCAGTACTTC
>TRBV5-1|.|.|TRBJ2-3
CASSLDGGARTDTQYF
TGCGCCAGCAGCTTGGACGGGGGTGCACGCACAGATACGCAGTATTTT
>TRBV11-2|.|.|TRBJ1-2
CASSSEGAGYTF
TGTGCCAGCAGCTCGGAAGGGGCTGGCTACACCTTC
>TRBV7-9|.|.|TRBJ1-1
CASSQPYGADQF
TGTGCCAGCAGCCAACCTTACGGCGCCGACCAGTTT
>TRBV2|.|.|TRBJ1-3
CASRPTVLSGNTIYF
TGTGCCAGCAGGCCGACAGTTCTCTCTGGAAACACCATATATTTT
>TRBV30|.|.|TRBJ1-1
CAWSRQGMMSEAFF
TGTGCCTGGAGTCGGCAGGGGATGATGTCTGAAGCTTTCTTT
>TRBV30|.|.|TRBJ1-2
CAWSRDGTGSGYTF
TGTGCCTGGAGTAGGGACGGGACGGGAAGTGGCTACACCTTC
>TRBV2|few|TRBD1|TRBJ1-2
CASGGQLYGYTF
TGTGCCAGCGGGGGACAGCTCTATGGCTACACCTTC
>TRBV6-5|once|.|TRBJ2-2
CASSPDRPLTGELFF
TGTGCCAGCAGTCCCGACAGGCCCTTGACCGGGGAGCTGTTTTTT
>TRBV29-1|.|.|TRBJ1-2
CSVGRGITYGYTF
TGCAGCGTTGGACGGGGGATTACCTATGGCTACACCTTC
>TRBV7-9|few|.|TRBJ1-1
CASSLLQASNAEAFF
TGTGCCAGCAGCTTATTACAGGCGTCGAACGCTGAAGCTTTCTTT
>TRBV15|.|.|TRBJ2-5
CATSTQGTQYF
TGTGCCACCAGCACGCAGGGAACCCAGTACTTC
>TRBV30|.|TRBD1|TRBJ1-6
CAWDRGGSPLHF
TGTGCCTGGGACAGGGGAGGATCACCCCTCCACTTT
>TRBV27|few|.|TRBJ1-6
CASSYGPQIGSPLHF
TGTGCCAGCAGTTACGGGCCACAGATAGGTTCACCCCTCCACTTT
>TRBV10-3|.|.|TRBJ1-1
CAIADTGEAFF
TGTGCCATCGCGGATACGGGGGAAGCTTTCTTT
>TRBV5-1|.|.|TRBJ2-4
CASSLSGAGKNIQYF
TGCGCCAGCAGCCTCTCGGGGGCCGGCAAAAACATTCAGTACTTC